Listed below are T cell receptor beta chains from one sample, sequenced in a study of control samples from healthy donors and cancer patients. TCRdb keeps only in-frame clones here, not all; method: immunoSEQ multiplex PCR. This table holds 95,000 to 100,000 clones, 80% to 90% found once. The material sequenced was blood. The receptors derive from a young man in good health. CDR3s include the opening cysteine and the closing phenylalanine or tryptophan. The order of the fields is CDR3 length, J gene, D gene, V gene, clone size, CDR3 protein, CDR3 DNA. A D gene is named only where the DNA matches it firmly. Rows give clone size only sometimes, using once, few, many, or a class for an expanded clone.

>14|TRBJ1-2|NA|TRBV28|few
CASSSPGHRYGYTF
TGTGCCAGCAGTTCCCCGGGACACCGCTATGGCTACACCTTC
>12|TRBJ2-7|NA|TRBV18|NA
CASSPGGYEQYF
TGTGCCAGCTCACCGGGGGGCTACGAGCAGTACTTC
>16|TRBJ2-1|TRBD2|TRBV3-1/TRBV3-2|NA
CASSQGGAGGPREQFF
TGTGCCAGCAGCCAAGGCGGGGCGGGGGGGCCCCGTGAGCAGTTCTTC
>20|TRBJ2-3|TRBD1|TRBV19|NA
CASSIRGQGIFAISTDTQYF
TGTGCCAGTAGTATTCGGGGACAGGGCATCTTTGCCATAAGCACAGATACGCAGTATTTT
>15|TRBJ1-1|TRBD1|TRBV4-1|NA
CASSYRQGLSTEAFF
TGCGCCAGCAGCTACCGACAGGGTTTAAGCACTGAAGCTTTCTTT
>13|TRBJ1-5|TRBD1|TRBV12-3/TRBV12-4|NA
CASSRQGHQPQHF
TGTGCCAGCTCTCGACAGGGCCATCAGCCCCAGCATTTT
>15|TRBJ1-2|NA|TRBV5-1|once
CASSLDTVSNYGYTF
TGCGCCAGCAGCTTGGATACGGTGTCTAACTATGGCTACACCTTC
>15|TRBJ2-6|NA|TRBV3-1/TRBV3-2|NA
CASSAYGAGANVLTF
TGTGCCAGCAGCGCCTATGGGGCCGGGGCCAACGTCCTGACTTTC
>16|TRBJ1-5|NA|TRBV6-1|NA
CASSEGSGNRNQPQHF
TGTGCCAGCAGTGAAGGGTCCGGGAATAGAAATCAGCCCCAGCATTTT
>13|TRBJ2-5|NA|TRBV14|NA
CASAGGIQETQYF
TGTGCCAGCGCCGGCGGTATCCAAGAGACCCAGTACTTC
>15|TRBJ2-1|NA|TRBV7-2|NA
CASSQLGGSYNEQFF
TGTGCCAGCAGCCAGTTGGGGGGATCCTACAATGAGCAGTTCTTC
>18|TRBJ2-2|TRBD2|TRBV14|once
CASSHPGTSGGVHGELFF
TGTGCCAGCAGCCACCCCGGGACTAGCGGGGGGGTCCATGGGGAGCTGTTTTTT
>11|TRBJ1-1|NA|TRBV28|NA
CASRAPTEAFF
TGTGCCAGCAGGGCTCCGACTGAAGCTTTCTTT
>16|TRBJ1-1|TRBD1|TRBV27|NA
CASRAGTGVGYTEAFF
TGTGCCAGCCGGGCCGGGACAGGGGTCGGGTACACTGAAGCTTTCTTT
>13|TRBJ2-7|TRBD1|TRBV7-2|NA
CASSKTGWNEQYF
TGTGCCAGCAGCAAGACAGGGTGGAACGAGCAGTACTTC
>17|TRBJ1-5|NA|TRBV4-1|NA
CASSQGRGLLSNQPQHF
TGCGCCAGCAGCCAAGGACGGGGGCTACTCAGCAATCAGCCCCAGCATTTT
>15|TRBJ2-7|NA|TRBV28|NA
CASSSTPGGFYEQYF
TGTGCCAGCAGTTCCACGCCAGGAGGGTTTTACGAGCAGTACTTC
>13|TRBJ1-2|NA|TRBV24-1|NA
CATSPGSDYGYTF
TGTGCCACCTCCCCGGGATCTGACTATGGCTACACCTTC
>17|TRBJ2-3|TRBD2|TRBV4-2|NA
CASSQVTAGGGGDTQYF
TGTGCCAGCAGCCAAGTTACGGCGGGAGGTGGGGGAGATACGCAGTATTTT
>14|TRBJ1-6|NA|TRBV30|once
CAARSWFLSSPLHF
TGTGCAGCGCGGAGTTGGTTCTTGAGCTCACCCCTCCACTTT
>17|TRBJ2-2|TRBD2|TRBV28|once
CASSFPSSGANTGELFF
TGTGCCAGCAGTTTCCCCTCTAGCGGAGCGAACACCGGGGAGCTGTTTTTT
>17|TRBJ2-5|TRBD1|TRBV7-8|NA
CASSSPAGTGDQETQYF
TGTGCCAGCAGCTCGCCCGCCGGGACAGGGGACCAAGAGACCCAGTACTTC
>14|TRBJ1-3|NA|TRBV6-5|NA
CASSQRTFEDTIYF
TGTGCCAGCAGCCAGCGGACCTTCGAGGACACCATATATTTT
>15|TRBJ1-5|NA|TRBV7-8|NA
CASSGGGAGIQPQHF
TGTGCCAGCAGCGGAGGCGGGGCTGGGATTCAGCCCCAGCATTTT
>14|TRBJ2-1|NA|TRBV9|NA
CASSPPASYNEQFF
TGTGCCAGCAGCCCCCCCGCAAGTTACAATGAGCAGTTCTTC
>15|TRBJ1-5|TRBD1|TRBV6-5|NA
CASASGQGSAQPQHF
TGTGCCAGCGCGTCGGGACAGGGGTCGGCGCAGCCCCAGCATTTT
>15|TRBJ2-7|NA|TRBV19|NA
CASSMERDGAYEQYF
TGTGCCAGTAGTATGGAGAGGGACGGCGCCTACGAGCAGTACTTC
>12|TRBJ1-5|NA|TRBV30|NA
CAWSLGNQPQHF
TGTGCCTGGAGTTTGGGGAATCAGCCCCAGCATTTT
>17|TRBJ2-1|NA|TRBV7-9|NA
CASSLTVPKGGHNEQFF
TGTGCCAGCAGCTTAACGGTTCCTAAGGGGGGGCACAATGAGCAGTTCTTC
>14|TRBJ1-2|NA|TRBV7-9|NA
CASSRADRGDGYTF
TGTGCCAGCAGCCGGGCCGATCGGGGCGATGGCTACACCTTC
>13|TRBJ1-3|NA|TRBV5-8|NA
CASSPVPGNTIYF
TGTGCCAGCAGCCCCGTTCCAGGAAACACCATATATTTT
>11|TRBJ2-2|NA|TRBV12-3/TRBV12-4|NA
CASKHNLELFF
TGTGCCAGCAAACATAACCTGGAGCTGTTTTTT
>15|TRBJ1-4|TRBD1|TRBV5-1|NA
CASSPHRDSDEKLFF
TGCGCCAGCAGCCCTCACCGGGACAGCGATGAAAAACTGTTTTTT
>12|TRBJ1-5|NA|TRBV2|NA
CASSKPDLPQHF
TGTGCCAGCAGCAAGCCCGACCTGCCCCAGCATTTT
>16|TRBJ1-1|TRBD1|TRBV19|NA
CASSIGRGQGNTEAFF
TGTGCCAGTAGTATAGGAAGGGGGCAGGGGAACACTGAAGCTTTCTTT
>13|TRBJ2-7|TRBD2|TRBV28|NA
CASSRAGPYEQYF
TGTGCCAGCAGTCGAGCGGGGCCCTACGAGCAGTACTTC
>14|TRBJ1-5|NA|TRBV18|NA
CASSLSLAGQPQHF
TGTGCCAGCTCACTGTCCCTGGCGGGACAGCCCCAGCATTTT
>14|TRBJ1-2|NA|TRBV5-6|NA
CASSLYRYHYGYTF
TGTGCCAGCAGCTTGTATCGCTACCACTATGGCTACACCTTC
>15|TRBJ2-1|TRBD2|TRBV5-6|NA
CASSPPSGSSYEQFF
TGTGCCAGCAGCCCCCCTAGCGGGAGTAGCTATGAGCAGTTCTTC
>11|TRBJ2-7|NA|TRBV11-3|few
CASSSGREQYF
TGTGCCAGCAGCTCCGGTCGCGAGCAGTACTTC
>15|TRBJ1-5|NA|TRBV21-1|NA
CASSERKTGNQPQHF
TGTGCCAGCAGCGAGCGGAAGACAGGGAATCAGCCCCAGCATTTT
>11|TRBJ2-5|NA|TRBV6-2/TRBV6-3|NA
CASSHKETQYF
TGTGCCAGCAGTCACAAGGAGACCCAGTACTTC
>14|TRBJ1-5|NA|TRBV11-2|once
CASSSGGGNQPQHF
TGTGCCAGCAGCTCCGGAGGGGGCAATCAGCCCCAGCATTTT